The clone carrying this T cell receptor beta chain has ten or more counts. Its matching antigen is unknown. The investigators amplified TCR beta CDR3 regions from RNA transcripts. HTBI primers were the set used in a first-round RT-PCR of the TCR CDR3. MiXCR, applied by TCRdb to the multiplex PCR reads, yields one record per CDR3 protein. The table has more than 500,000 distinct CDR3 sequences, roughly 14% seen once. This entry is derived from a study of T cells in Graves' hyperthyroidism and ophthalmopathy. About the study: Peripheral blood sampling occurred at initial diagnosis, before any treatment.

Clinical symptoms, serum thyroxine and TRAb, thyroid ultrasound and orbital computed tomography were used for the diagnoses. Approximately 9.3 ml of fresh peripheral blood supplied the PBMCs. Findings and limits, study-wide: Most clonotypes expanded in thyroid above 0.001 were likewise present in blood.

The CDR3 covers 18 residues. Germline-derived CDR1 and CDR2 are PRHDT and FYEKMQ (reference sequence). The trim removed 1 base at V and 4 bases at J, leaving 13 bases unmatched. The chain has TRBV13 and TRBJ2-5, with TRBD1 matching over 9 bases. This clonotype was obtained from a woman aged 35 to 49 with Graves' ophthalmopathy. Specimen: blood. CDR3 residues: CASSLAPARQGVAETQYF. The CDR3 DNA sequence: TGTGCCAGCAGCTTAGCCCCCGCCCGACAGGGGGTTGCAGAGACCCAGTACTTC.